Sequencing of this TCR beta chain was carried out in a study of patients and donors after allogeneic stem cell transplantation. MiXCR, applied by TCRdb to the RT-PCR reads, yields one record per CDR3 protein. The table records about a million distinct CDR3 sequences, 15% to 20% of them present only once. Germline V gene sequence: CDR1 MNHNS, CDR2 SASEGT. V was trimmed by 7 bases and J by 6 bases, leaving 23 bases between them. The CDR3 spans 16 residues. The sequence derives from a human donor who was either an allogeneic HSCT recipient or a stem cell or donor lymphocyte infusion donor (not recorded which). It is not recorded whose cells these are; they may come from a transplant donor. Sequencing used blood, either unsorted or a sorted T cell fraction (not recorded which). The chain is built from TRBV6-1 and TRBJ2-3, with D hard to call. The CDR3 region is CASTKPSWRSGDTQYF. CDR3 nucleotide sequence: TGTGCCAGCACCAAACCAAGCTGGCGGTCCGGTGATACGCAGTATTTT.